This passage covers 12 T cell receptor beta chains from one sample sequenced in a study of T-cell memory formation after mild COVID-19. TCRdb processed the 5' RACE reads anew with MiXCR; each CDR3 protein has one entry. The sample has around 310,000 distinct CDR3 sequences, roughly an eighth seen once. The sequenced material came from PBMCs or a T cell subset sorted from them (not recorded which). All receptors derive from a man aged 18-30 years who had mild COVID-19 (a few samples of this study predate the infection). Cell type and time point are not known.

This clonotype was seen at least ten times. One end of the junction is discordant with germline, which a read error may explain. The V gene is TRBV4-1, the J gene TRBJ1-1; 9 bases map to TRBD1. The germline CDR1 and CDR2 sequences are MGHRA and YSYEKL. CDR3 length: 12 residues. CDR3 DNA: TGCGCCAGCAGCCTCCAACAGGGGGCCGAGGTCTTT. This codes for CASSLQQGAEVF.

The chain links TRBV29-1 to TRBJ2-5; maybe TRBD2 (5 bases). The V gene lost 3 bases and the J gene lost 6 bases, with 20 bases spanning the gap. The length of the CDR3 is 15 residues. Per the germline V gene, CDR1 is SQVTM and CDR2 is ANQGSEA. CDR3 in amino acids: CSVEYSGYTGKTQYF. CDR3 nucleotides: TGCAGCGTTGAGTATAGTGGCTATACGGGGAAGACCCAGTACTTC.

This clonotype was recorded a few times. One end of the junction fails to match germline, which may point to a read error. The chain recombines TRBV28 with TRBJ1-2; the match to TRBD1 covers 9 bases. Germline V gene data show CDR1 as MDHEN and CDR2 as SYDVKM. The CDR3 is 11 residues long. The CDR3 sequence: CASSFRTGVLF. The CDR3 coding sequence is TGTGCCAGCAGTTTCCGGACAGGGGTTCTTTTC.

This clonotype came up a few times. The gene calls are TRBV4-1 and TRBJ2-1; TRBD2 matches at 8 bases. Germline V lookup: CDR1 MGHRA, CDR2 YSYEKL. V shed 0 bases and J 10 bases; nucleotides not matched to a gene: 2. There are 13 residues in the CDR3. As DNA, the CDR3 is TGCGCCAGCAGCCAAGAATTAGCGGGGGAGCAGTTCTTC. It specifies CASSQELAGEQFF.

This clonotype was detected a few times. The chain employs TRBV12-3 or TRBV12-4 and TRBJ2-4; 8 bases are a match to TRBD2. Trimming took 2 bases from V and 3 from J; bases not matched to a gene: 15. The CDR3 is 19 amino acids. CDR3: CASSLRRGVAGFDKNIQYF. The CDR3 DNA reads as TGTGCCAGCAGTTTAAGGCGGGGGGTCGCCGGGTTCGACAAAAACATTCAGTACTTC.

The gene calls are TRBV7-2 and TRBJ1-2; TRBD1 aligns across 7 bases. J lost 7 bases, V lost 3 bases, and 5 bases had no gene match. The germline V gene encodes CDR1 SGHTA and CDR2 FQGNSA. There are 13 residues in the CDR3. This chain's CDR3 is CASSFLQGTGYTF. In DNA, the CDR3 is TGTGCCAGCAGCTTTCTACAGGGGACTGGCTACACCTTC.

The rearrangement uses TRBV5-1 and TRBJ2-5; TRBD1 aligns across 8 bases. After removal of 3 bases from V and 1 base from J, the junction contained 5 bases not matched to a gene. Germline CDR1 reads SGHRS; CDR2 reads YFSETQ. The CDR3 extends over 15 amino acids. CDR3: CASSSRQGSQETQYF. The CDR3 DNA sequence: TGCGCCAGCAGCTCTAGACAGGGGTCCCAAGAGACCCAGTACTTC.

This clonotype was picked up a small number of times. The J gene is TRBJ2-3, the V gene TRBV12-3 or TRBV12-4; D perhaps matches TRBD2 (6 bases). This CDR3 region has 15 residues. Trimming removed 3 bases at V and 1 base at J, with 11 bases between. DNA of the CDR3: TGTGCCAGCAGTTTTGGAGGGGTGGGCACAGATACGCAGTATTTT. This encodes CASSFGGVGTDTQYF.

The chain joins TRBV5-1 to TRBJ2-3, with 9 nucleotides matching TRBD2. The CDR3 sequence is 15 residues long. In germline, CDR1 is SGHRS, CDR2 YFSETQ. V lost 4 bases, J lost 5 bases, and 8 bases stayed unmatched. The CDR3 region is CASSLSAGGRDTQYF. The CDR3, as DNA: TGCGCCAGCAGCCTCTCAGCGGGGGGTAGAGATACGCAGTATTTT.

The chain joins TRBV4-1 to TRBJ1-4, with TRBD1 matching over 7 bases. The J segment lost 7 bases and the V segment lost 4 bases, leaving 9 bases of the junction unmatched. From germline, CDR1 is MGHRA and CDR2 YSYEKL. The CDR3 spans 15 residues. CDR3 DNA: TGCGCCAGCAGCCTAGGGGGCAGGGGCAGTGAAAAACTGTTTTTT. Protein: CASSLGGRGSEKLFF.

As DNA, the CDR3 is TGTGCCAGCAGTTTCCCCGGAGGACTAGCGGGGGTCCACAATGAGCAGTTCTTC. This gives the protein CASSFPGGLAGVHNEQFF. This chain joins TRBV28 and TRBJ2-1, with 13 bases that match TRBD2. The CDR3 consists of 18 residues. The trim removed 3 bases at V and 5 bases at J, leaving 10 bases unmatched. Germline assignment: CDR1 MDHEN and CDR2 SYDVKM.

There are many counts of this clonotype. This chain links TRBV12-3 or TRBV12-4 with TRBJ1-6, with D possibly being TRBD1 (5 bases). This CDR3 is 15 amino acids long. V lost 3 bases and J 3 bases, leaving 9 bases between the germline ends. Here the CDR3 reads CASSLGGGYNSPLHF. CDR3 nucleotide sequence: TGTGCCAGCAGTTTGGGGGGAGGCTATAATTCACCCCTCCACTTT.